The 8 T cell receptor beta chains in this list originate from one sample, sequenced in a study of blood T cell repertoires in COVID-19. Method: immunoSEQ multiplex PCR; TCRdb's copy keeps in-frame clones and lacks some. The sample lists about 150,000 clones; about 85% were seen once. Sequencing was done on a sample of peripheral blood. Source of these receptors: a man in his 60s with COVID-19, enrolled during active disease.

This chain joins TRBV28 and TRBJ1-2; TRBD1 is a possible D gene (6 bases). CDR3 size: 15 residues. Germline V gene data show CDR1 as MDHEN and CDR2 as SYDVKM. The CDR3 nucleotides are TGTGCTCTCAAACCAACAGGGACCTTCCACTATGGCTACACCTTC. Translated: CALKPTGTFHYGYTF.

CDR3 DNA sequence: TGTGCCAGCAGCCTAGCGGGACATCGCACAGATACGCAGTATTTT. It encodes CASSLAGHRTDTQYF. This chain uses TRBV3-1 (or the pseudogene TRBV3-2) with TRBJ2-3, with 8 nucleotides matching TRBD2. The CDR3 spans 15 residues. The V gene end was trimmed by 4 bases and the J gene end by 1 base; junction bases not matched to a gene: 4. Germline V gives CDR1 LGHDT, CDR2 YNNKEL (reference sequence).

This rearrangement joins TRBV5-4 to TRBJ2-5, with 8 bases fitting TRBD2. CDR1 is SGHNT, CDR2 YYREEE, per germline (reference sequence). The CDR3 loop spans 16 amino acids. V gave up 4 bases and J gave up 2 bases; unmatched junction bases: 10. Here the CDR3 reads CASSPRGAGDQETQYF. DNA for the CDR3: TGTGCCAGCAGCCCCCGGGGAGCGGGAGATCAAGAGACCCAGTACTTC.

This rearrangement joins TRBV5-1 to TRBJ2-2; D is unclear. V dropped 0 bases and J dropped 8 bases, with 11 bases sitting between them. The CDR3 runs 14 residues. CDR1 and CDR2 from the germline V gene are SGHRS and YFSETQ. The CDR3 loop reads CASSLDRQVGELFF. The CDR3 nucleotides are TGCGCCAGCAGCTTGGATCGGCAGGTTGGGGAGCTGTTTTTT.

The genes are TRBV12-3 or TRBV12-4 and TRBJ1-3; tentatively, D is TRBD1 (6 bases). This CDR3 has 13 residues. Deletions cut 7 bases from V and 4 bases from J, with 11 bases between. This CDR3 is CASTQGPGNTIYF. DNA of the CDR3: TGTGCCAGCACCCAGGGGCCCGGAAACACCATATATTTT.

This chain links TRBV28 with TRBJ2-7; maybe TRBD1 (6 bases). The CDR3 sequence is 13 residues long. The germline gives CDR1 MDHEN, CDR2 SYDVKM. V lost 6 bases, J lost 3 bases, and 12 bases lay in between. The CDR3: CASRGTPDYEQYF. DNA for the CDR3: TGTGCCAGCAGGGGGACACCTGACTACGAGCAGTACTTC.

The chain recombines TRBV6-6 with TRBJ2-1, with TRBD1 identical over 8 bases. Losses at the gene ends were 6 bases for V and 4 bases for J; bases not matched to a gene: 11. This CDR3 has 16 amino acids. The germline gives CDR1 MNHNY, CDR2 SVGAGI (reference sequence). This CDR3 is CASSQRRGREYNEQFF. CDR3 nucleotide sequence: TGTGCCAGCAGCCAACGCAGGGGGCGAGAGTACAATGAGCAGTTCTTC.

This clone was observed once. V usage is TRBV5-8 and J usage is TRBJ2-1, with TRBD1 as a possible D gene (6 bases). V dropped 5 bases and J dropped 7 bases, with 22 bases sitting between them. In germline, CDR1 is SGHTS, CDR2 YDEGEE. This CDR3 has 16 amino acids. The CDR3 spells CASRRSRGRSENEQFF. The DNA of the CDR3 is TGTGCCAGCAGGAGGAGCAGGGGTAGGTCGGAGAATGAGCAGTTCTTC.